Listed here are 21 T cell receptor beta chains from one sample, sequenced in a study of identifying expanded T cells in peripheral blood. Clones were sequenced by immunoSEQ multiplex PCR, and TCRdb holds only the in-frame ones, with some missing. The sample has more than 50,000 clones, around 83% seen once. Sequenced: blood. These receptor sequences come from a person between 18 and 70 years old in good health.

This rearrangement joins TRBV19 to TRBJ2-7; D remains ambiguous. In germline, CDR1 is LNHDA, CDR2 SQIVND (reference sequence). V lost 1 base to trimming and J lost 1 base, with 5 bases between them. The CDR3 has 13 residues. Here the CDR3 reads CASSIAISYEQYF. The CDR3 DNA sequence: TGTGCCAGTAGTATAGCCATTTCCTACGAGCAGTACTTC.

DNA of the CDR3: TGTGCCTGGAGGGAGGAGCGGGCTGAAGCTTTCTTT. It specifies CAWREERAEAFF. The gene calls are TRBV30 and TRBJ1-1; D gene unclear. Germline V gene sequence: CDR1 GTSNPN, CDR2 SVGIG (reference sequence). V was cut by 3 bases and J by 6 bases, with 11 bases left in between. CDR3 length: 12 amino acids.

This clone has a handful of counts. This chain links TRBV2 with TRBJ1-1, with 11 bases lining up with TRBD1. Germline V gene sequence: CDR1 SNHLY, CDR2 FYNNEI. The V and J ends lost 6 bases and 7 bases, in that order; junction bases with no gene match: 7. The CDR3 consists of 14 residues. The CDR3 sequence is CASRVGTGGSEAFF. For the CDR3, the DNA is TGTGCCAGCAGGGTCGGGACAGGGGGTAGTGAAGCTTTCTTT.

This rearrangement joins TRBV10-2 to TRBJ2-2; TRBD1 matches at 12 bases. V was clipped by 5 bases and J by 5 bases; unmatched bases: 3. This CDR3 region has 15 residues. Germline V CDR1 and CDR2: WSHSY, SAAADI. The CDR3 protein is CASSMGQGATGELFF. In DNA, the CDR3 is TGCGCCAGCAGTATGGGACAGGGGGCTACCGGGGAGCTGTTTTTT.

The chain employs TRBV5-1 and TRBJ2-7, with 8 bases fitting TRBD2. V shed 0 bases, J shed 4 bases, and the junction held 9 bases outside the gene matches. Germline CDR1 SGHRS, CDR2 YFSETQ. The CDR3 runs to 16 residues. The CDR3 loop is CASSLGREGPVYEQYF. The CDR3 DNA sequence: TGCGCCAGCAGCTTGGGTCGGGAGGGCCCCGTATACGAGCAGTACTTC.

The V and J genes are TRBV11-2 and TRBJ1-5; the D is unclear. Germline-derived CDR1 and CDR2 are SGHAT and FQNNGV. This CDR3 region has 14 residues. Trimming stripped 7 bases from V and 1 base from J, with 11 bases between. The CDR3 spells CASTTRRSNQPQHF. The CDR3 coding sequence is TGTGCCAGCACTACAAGACGAAGCAATCAGCCCCAGCATTTT.

There are a few counts of this clone. The chain is built from TRBV2 and TRBJ1-6; no reliable D call. V lost 6 bases and J lost 4, with 16 bases in between. The CDR3 length is 16 residues. Germline CDR1 SNHLY, CDR2 FYNNEI. The CDR3 DNA follows: TGTGCCAGCAGAGGGTCGATCCTTTATTATAATTCACCCCTCCACTTT. It specifies CASRGSILYYNSPLHF.

The chain combines TRBV11-2 with TRBJ2-1; unclear D gene. The CDR3 runs to 13 residues. Germline CDR1 SGHAT, CDR2 FQNNGV. The V and J ends lost 3 bases and 8 bases respectively, with 11 bases between them. DNA of the CDR3: TGTGCCAGCAGCTTTTATCCAGGATATGAGCAGTTCTTC. The encoded protein is CASSFYPGYEQFF.

The chain is built from TRBV27 and TRBJ1-1; D unclear. V dropped 4 bases and J dropped 1 base, with 13 bases sitting between them. The CDR3 totals 15 residues. Per the germline V gene, CDR1 is MNHEY and CDR2 is SMNVEV (reference sequence). The CDR3, as DNA: TGTGCCAGCAGTTCTACGTGGTCCTGGAACACTGAAGCTTTCTTT. Its protein product is CASSSTWSWNTEAFF.

This clone was seen a single time. At the DNA level, this CDR3 is encoded by other sequences in the same sample as well. The rearrangement links TRBV7-9 to TRBJ2-2, with no clear D. Trimming took off 1 base at V and 2 bases at J, with 2 bases between the two ends. This CDR3 spans 13 amino acids. Per the germline V gene, CDR1 is SEHNR and CDR2 is FQNEAQ (reference sequence). CDR3 nucleotides: TGTGCCAGCAGCTTAGAAAACACCGGGGAGCTGTTTTTT. Translation gives CASSLENTGELFF.

The chain combines TRBV29-1 with TRBJ2-7; D is perhaps TRBD2 (5 bases). The CDR3 is made up of 13 amino acids. Between the trimmed V and J ends, which lost 2 bases and 2 bases, there was a span of 10 bases. Looked up from germline, CDR1 is SQVTM and CDR2 is ANQGSEA. CDR3 coding DNA: TGCAGCGTTGAAAGCGGTGCGGCCTACGAGCAGTACTTC. This encodes CSVESGAAYEQYF.

The rearrangement uses TRBV4-3 and TRBJ2-2; D may be TRBD2 (6 bases). V shed 0 bases and J shed 6 bases, with 20 bases lying between them. This CDR3 is built from 18 residues. Germline V gives CDR1 LGHNA, CDR2 YSLEER. The CDR3 nucleotides read TGCGCCAGCAGCCAAGATTTTACCCAGGGAGGTCTAGCCGGGGAGCTGTTTTTT. This translates into CASSQDFTQGGLAGELFF.

This clone was seen more than once but under ten times. The chain recombines TRBV11-2 with TRBJ1-5, with D uncertain. V was shortened by 5 bases and J by 7 bases, with 12 bases between the two germline ends. The CDR3 spans 13 residues. Germline assignment: CDR1 SGHAT and CDR2 FQNNGV. Written as DNA, the CDR3 is TGTGCCAGCAGCGTAGGAGGGCGACAGCCCCAGCATTTT. This encodes CASSVGGRQPQHF.

V gene TRBV7-9 combines with J gene TRBJ2-1, with a tentative D call TRBD2 (5 bases). The CDR3 covers 19 residues. Germline CDR1 is SEHNR and CDR2 is FQNEAQ (reference sequence). V gave up 0 bases and J gave up 1 base, with 19 bases separating them. The CDR3 DNA reads as TGTGCCAGCAGCTTAGCGGGCAGCCCGGAGGCCTTGTCCTACAATGAGCAGTTCTTC. Translating it yields CASSLAGSPEALSYNEQFF.

The chain uses TRBV11-2 and TRBJ1-1, with a tentative D call TRBD1 (6 bases). The V gene lost 5 bases and the J gene lost 5 bases, with 15 bases spanning the gap. Germline CDR1 is SGHAT and CDR2 is FQNNGV. The CDR3 runs to 14 residues. CDR3 DNA sequence: TGTGCCAGCAGCGCCGGGCGGGGGCGAACTGAAGCTTTCTTT. Translated, it gives CASSAGRGRTEAFF.

A word on this clone: The same CDR3 can be traced to other DNA sequences in this sample. The chain employs TRBV11-3 and TRBJ1-1; no clear D. The CDR3 is 13 amino acids. V was shortened by 2 bases and J by 0 bases, with 4 bases between the two germline ends. CDR1 SGHNT and CDR2 YENEEA come from the germline V gene. The CDR3 region is CASSLTVNTEAFF. CDR3 bases: TGTGCCAGCAGCTTAACAGTGAACACTGAAGCTTTCTTT.

The chain recombines TRBV18 with TRBJ1-3, with D hard to call. CDR1 and CDR2 (germline): KGHSH, LQKENI. V was cut by 3 bases and J by 3 bases, with 9 bases left in between. CDR3 length equals 14 residues. Written as DNA, the CDR3 is TGTGCCAGCTCACCGACGGTTAATGGAAACACCATATATTTT. Translating it yields CASSPTVNGNTIYF.

This clone appeared a single time. This rearrangement joins TRBV5-6 to TRBJ2-5; D possibly matches TRBD1 or TRBD2 (6 bases each). Germline CDR1 and CDR2: SGHDT and YYEEEE. The CDR3 has 13 amino acids. V gave up 1 base and J gave up 5 bases, with 9 bases separating them. Here the CDR3 reads CASSLRGRETQYF. The DNA of the CDR3 is TGTGCCAGCAGCTTGAGGGGGAGGGAGACCCAGTACTTC.

V usage is TRBV2 and J usage is TRBJ2-7; no firm D call. This CDR3 comprises 18 residues. V was trimmed by 3 bases and J by 2 bases, leaving 23 bases between them. The germline V gene encodes CDR1 SNHLY and CDR2 FYNNEI. CDR3 amino acids: CASSDNTALQPNTYEQYF. In DNA form, the CDR3 reads TGTGCCAGCAGTGATAATACGGCTCTACAGCCGAATACCTACGAGCAGTACTTC.

This sequence joins TRBV18 and TRBJ2-4; no clear D gene. The length of the CDR3 is 13 residues. With 3 bases removed from V and 8 bases from J, the gap between germline ends came to 11 bases. The germline CDR1 and CDR2 sequences are KGHSH and LQKENI. CDR3 loop: CASSPPDEDIQYF. The CDR3 nucleotides are TGTGCCAGCTCACCGCCGGACGAGGACATTCAGTACTTC.

The chain uses TRBV19 and TRBJ1-1; D might be TRBD1 (5 bases). CDR1 and CDR2 from the germline V gene are LNHDA and SQIVND (reference sequence). The CDR3 totals 13 residues. The V gene lost 7 bases and the J gene lost 5 bases, with 14 bases spanning the gap. This chain's CDR3 is CASNKGRRTEAFF. The CDR3, as DNA: TGTGCCAGTAATAAGGGGCGGAGGACTGAAGCTTTCTTT.